This TCR beta chain was found in a study of beta chain features in type 1 diabetes. Germline assignment: CDR1 GTSNPN and CDR2 SVGIG (reference sequence). V dropped 5 bases and J dropped 3; count of bases not matched to a gene: 3. The CDR3 has 13 residues. The study, taken as a whole, reports: Type 1 diabetes patients had moderately but significantly shorter TCRB CDR3s in all four CD4+ subsets. Among patients, naive, central memory and Treg TCRB repertoires appeared more similar than among healthy donors. Lower insertion and higher deletion counts appeared at VDJ junctions in type 1 diabetes patients.

Expressed TCRB transcripts got sequenced, as all isolated RNA was reverse transcribed. TCRdb's copy holds only in-frame clones and misses some; the assay was immunoSEQ multiplex PCR. The sample includes about 180,000 clones, approximately 13% of them seen just once. A few counts support this clone. Antigen: not known. One heparinised blood draw, averaging roughly 120 mL, came from each donor. The TCR was taken from a woman aged 18-29 years in good health. Material for sequencing was central memory CD4+ T cells from blood. The rearrangement links TRBV30 to TRBJ1-4; 7 bases agree with TRBD1. CDR3 residues: CAWQTGPNEKLFF. The CDR3 coding sequence is TGTGCCTGGCAGACAGGGCCTAATGAAAAACTGTTTTTT.